The rows below give T cell receptor beta chains drawn from one sample of a study of blood T cell repertoires in COVID-19. The repertoire was sequenced with immunoSEQ multiplex PCR; TCRdb's copy has only in-frame clones and lacks some. The sample lists a few hundred thousand clones, approximately 85% occurring once. Sequencing was carried out using peripheral blood. Receptors originate from a woman between 25 and 40 years old with acute or convalescent COVID-19. Each CDR3 is given without its conserved first and last residue.

v_gene,CDR3aa
TRBV7-8,ASSLLDRDNSV
TRBV24-1,ATGAALRTGNSPLH
TRBV10-3,AISESKSSGFTDTQY
TRBV7-9,ASSWNSDGSSGANVLT
TRBV19,ASRSDRGKNIQY
TRBV29-1,SEGTGGADTQY
TRBV19,ASSIGGPTQY
TRBV6-1,ASSESTSGSYEQY
TRBV19,ASSTGTLDNSPLH
TRBV24-1,ATSGRTGSNYGYT
TRBV5-4,ASSFGLAGGSNEQF
TRBV7-2,ASSPSSRAQPQH
TRBV5-6,ASSAQTGTYEQY
TRBV29-1,SVAGTGASWYGYT
TRBV6-6,ASSYSEYAYEQY
TRBV11-3,ASSFGQLTDTQY
TRBV30,AWTGTGNTIY
TRBV24-1,ATSHAGTGIYNEQF
TRBV4-2,ASSQVQGSTGELF